These 19 T cell receptor beta chains were sequenced from one sample in a study of T cell responses to AZD1222 COVID-19 vaccine. Sequenced by immunoSEQ multiplex PCR; TCRdb stores in-frame clones only, minus some. The sample holds about 130,000 clones; approximately 88% are singletons and the top ten take about 4%. This specimen consisted of peripheral blood, obtained on day 0 of AZD1222 vaccination. Receptors originate from an adult in good health.

This clone was seen once. The chain links TRBV28 to TRBJ2-7, with 7 bases that match TRBD1. V lost 7 bases, J lost 3 bases, and 3 bases stayed unmatched. The CDR3 sequence is 12 residues long. Germline values: CDR1 MDHEN, CDR2 SYDVKM. The CDR3 DNA follows: TGTGCCAGCAAGGGACAGAACTACGAGCAGTACTTC. Translation gives CASKGQNYEQYF.

The genes are TRBV2 and TRBJ2-7; D could derive from TRBD1 or TRBD2 (6 bases each). The CDR3 is 15 residues long. Germline CDR1 SNHLY, CDR2 FYNNEI. Trimming took 7 bases from V and 2 from J, leaving 18 bases between them. The CDR3 DNA reads as TGTGCCAGCATCCAAAGGGGGACTTGGGCCTACGAGCAGTACTTC. Its protein product is CASIQRGTWAYEQYF. The full variable domain, completed using reference TRBV2 and TRBJ2-7, is EPEVTQTPSHQVTQMGQEVILRCVPISNHLYFYWYRQILGQKVEFLVSFYNNEISEKSEIFDDQFSVERPDGSNFTLKIRSTKLEDSAMYFCASIQRGTWAYEQYFGPGTRLTVT.

The rearrangement uses TRBV7-2 and TRBJ1-5; D not resolved. The V end lost 3 bases, the J end lost 4 bases, and 4 bases lay between the germline ends. The CDR3 contains 12 residues. Germline V gene sequence: CDR1 SGHTA, CDR2 FQGNSA. The CDR3 region is CASSFSNQPQHF. CDR3 in DNA: TGTGCCAGCAGCTTTAGTAATCAGCCCCAGCATTTT.

The V gene is TRBV7-9, the J gene TRBJ1-2; D remains unclear. V was cut by 3 bases and J by 5 bases, with 7 bases left in between. There are 12 residues in the CDR3. Germline V gene data show CDR1 as SEHNR and CDR2 as FQNEAQ (reference sequence). CDR3 in amino acids: CASSFKGYGYTF. CDR3 DNA: TGTGCCAGCAGCTTCAAAGGGTATGGCTACACCTTC.

The chain carries TRBV14 and TRBJ1-6, with D maybe TRBD1 (5 bases). CDR3 size: 17 residues. Germline CDR1 is SGHDN and CDR2 is FVKESK. The V gene lost 4 bases and the J gene lost 9 bases, with 22 bases spanning the gap. For the CDR3, the DNA is TGTGCCAGCAGCCGAAACCCACCGGGACCGTGGGGTTCACCCCTCCACTTT. Protein product: CASSRNPPGPWGSPLHF.

This chain joins TRBV6-5 and TRBJ1-1; D uncertain. Germline V lookup: CDR1 MNHEY, CDR2 SVGAGI. The CDR3 spans 13 residues. Trimming removed 7 bases at V and 4 bases at J, with 13 bases between. CDR3 in DNA: TGTGCCAGCATTAACCCGGGTAGCACTGAAGCTTTCTTT. It encodes CASINPGSTEAFF.

The chain couples TRBV5-1 to TRBJ1-2; no reliable D call. Germline CDR1 SGHRS, CDR2 YFSETQ. Trimming left V 1 base short and J 1 base short, with 8 bases between. The CDR3 runs to 14 residues. CDR3 region: CASSLMGNNYGYTF. DNA for the CDR3: TGCGCCAGCAGCTTGATGGGAAATAACTATGGCTACACCTTC.

The sample holds one count of this clone. A read error may produce the germline difference seen at one junction end. The V gene is TRBV28, the J gene TRBJ2-1; maybe TRBD1 (6 bases). The CDR3 extends over 16 amino acids. CDR1 and CDR2 from the germline V gene are MDHEN and SYDVKM. CDR3 protein: CASSPARGTGYSEQFF. The CDR3 nucleotides read TGTGCCAGCAGTCCTGCCAGGGGAACGGGTTACAGTGAGCAGTTCTTC.

This clone was seen a single time. V and J are TRBV18 and TRBJ1-2; D gene unclear. The CDR3 totals 14 residues. Per the germline V gene, CDR1 is KGHSH and CDR2 is LQKENI. Trimming took off 8 bases at V and 1 base at J, with 14 bases between the two ends. DNA for the CDR3: TGTGCCAGCGTCGCCGGGAACCTTAACTATGGCTACACCTTC. Residues: CASVAGNLNYGYTF.

The chain links TRBV3-1 (or the pseudogene TRBV3-2) to TRBJ2-3, with D perhaps matching TRBD1 (5 bases). Germline assignment: CDR1 LGHDT and CDR2 YNNKEL (reference sequence). Trimming stripped 2 bases from V and 4 bases from J, with 13 bases between. The CDR3 loop spans 15 amino acids. CDR3 nucleotides: TGTGCCAGCAGCCAACAACAGATAGGGGCAGATACGCAGTATTTT. Translating it yields CASSQQQIGADTQYF.

This clone was recorded only once. J is TRBJ1-6 and V is TRBV28; a weak D match, TRBD1 (6 bases). The germline V gene has CDR1 MDHEN and CDR2 SYDVKM. This CDR3 has 16 residues. Trimming shortened V by 7 bases and J by 1 base, and 14 bases separated the two germline ends. For the CDR3, the DNA is TGTGCCAGCATCTACGCGGGGGCTTCCTATAATTCACCCCTCCACTTT. The encoded protein is CASIYAGASYNSPLHF.

The rearrangement joins TRBV19 to TRBJ1-1, with D possibly being TRBD1 (5 bases). Germline CDR1 is LNHDA and CDR2 is SQIVND (reference sequence). The CDR3 consists of 14 residues. The V end lost 3 bases, the J end lost 2 bases, and 10 bases lay between the germline ends. The chain's CDR3 is CASSISTVNTEAFF. The CDR3, as DNA: TGTGCCAGTAGTATTTCGACAGTTAACACTGAAGCTTTCTTT.

This chain uses TRBV2 with TRBJ1-2; D remains unclear. V was shortened by 3 bases and J by 5 bases, with 7 bases between the two germline ends. Per germline, CDR1 SNHLY and CDR2 FYNNEI. The CDR3 covers 12 residues. Here the CDR3 reads CASSEERYGYTF. CDR3 in DNA: TGTGCCAGCAGTGAGGAGAGATATGGCTACACCTTC.

V is TRBV28 and J is TRBJ1-2; D is unresolved. The germline gives CDR1 MDHEN, CDR2 SYDVKM. There are 11 residues in the CDR3. Trimming left V 6 bases short and J 6 bases short, with 8 bases between. CDR3 sequence: CASREAHGYTF. In DNA, the CDR3 is TGTGCCAGCAGGGAGGCTCATGGCTACACCTTC.

This clone was picked up one time. The chain recombines TRBV7-9 with TRBJ2-7, with TRBD2 identical over 8 bases. Germline trimming cut 3 bases from V and 4 bases from J; bases unmatched to any gene: 17. This CDR3 region has 18 residues. Germline V CDR1 and CDR2: SEHNR, FQNEAQ (reference sequence). The CDR3 nucleotides are TGTGCCAGCAGCTTCTTGCGGGGGGAACGAATAGATACTTACGAGCAGTACTTC. Its protein product is CASSFLRGERIDTYEQYF. The variable domain in full, with the rest retrieved from reference TRBV7-9 and TRBJ2-7, is DTGVSQNPRHKITKRGQNVTFRCDPISEHNRLYWYRQTLGQGPEFLTYFQNEAQLEKSRLLSDRFSAERPKGSFSTLEIQRTEQGDSAMYLCASSFLRGERIDTYEQYFGPGTRLTVT.

This clone was seen once. The chain is built from TRBV10-2 and TRBJ2-3, with 8 bases fitting TRBD2. Germline lookup yields CDR1 WSHSY and CDR2 SAAADI. With V trimmed by 5 bases and J by 8 bases, 6 bases remained unmatched. This CDR3 has 13 amino acids. CDR3 amino acids: CASSHSGDGTQYF. CDR3 DNA: TGCGCCAGCAGTCATAGCGGGGACGGTACGCAGTATTTT.

V and J are TRBV5-4 and TRBJ1-1; the D gene is possibly TRBD1 (6 bases). Trimming cost V 4 bases and J 5 bases, with 15 bases left between them. The CDR3 totals 14 residues. The germline gives CDR1 SGHNT, CDR2 YYREEE (reference sequence). CDR3 loop: CASSARGGVTEAFF. In DNA, the CDR3 is TGTGCCAGCAGCGCAAGAGGGGGGGTTACTGAAGCTTTCTTT. Looking up the rest from reference TRBV5-4 and TRBJ1-1 gives the full variable domain: ETGVTQSPTHLIKTRGQQVTLRCSSQSGHNTVSWYQQALGQGPQFIFQYYREEENGRGNFPPRFSGLQFPNYSSELNVNALELDDSALYLCASSARGGVTEAFFGQGTRLTVV.

The CDR3 loop is CASSPQGLNTGELFF. DNA of the CDR3: TGCGCCAGCAGCCCCCAGGGCCTAAACACCGGGGAGCTGTTTTTT. The rearrangement links TRBV5-1 to TRBJ2-2, with a weak D call TRBD1 (5 bases). Germline-derived CDR1 and CDR2 are SGHRS and YFSETQ. V was clipped by 4 bases and J by 2 bases, with 12 bases between them. CDR3 length equals 15 residues.

The V gene is TRBV2, the J gene TRBJ1-5; 7 bases agree with TRBD1. This CDR3 is 14 amino acids long. V was pared by 7 bases and J by 5 bases, with 8 bases of the junction left unmatched. The germline V gene encodes CDR1 SNHLY and CDR2 FYNNEI. The CDR3: CASKGGTGDQPQHF. As DNA, the CDR3 is TGTGCCAGCAAAGGGGGAACAGGGGATCAGCCCCAGCATTTT.